The subject of this entry is one T cell receptor beta chain. Its target is not known. This entry is derived from a study of CD8+ T cells in alopecia areata. In the study overall: Tofacitinib was taken orally by treated patients, and the dose was 5 to 10 mg twice daily. Broader study findings: Affected scalp, especially in alopecia totalis/universalis, had a higher clonality than normal scalp did. Scalp sequencing captures resident alphabeta T cells of normal skin too.

V was pared by 3 bases and J by 0 bases, with 10 bases between. Looked up from germline, CDR1 is SGHNT and CDR2 is YYREEE (reference sequence). This CDR3 has 15 residues. cDNA prepared by RNA extraction and subsequent reverse transcription served as the template for sequencing. Sequenced by immunoSEQ multiplex PCR; TCRdb stores in-frame clones only, minus some. The table shows approximately 91,000 clones, with 35% to 50% occurring only once. The receptor was isolated from a human donor with alopecia areata. Sequencing was carried out using CD4+ T cells sorted from blood. J is TRBJ1-5 and V is TRBV5-4, with a weak D call TRBD1 (5 bases). CDR3 nucleotides: TGTGCCAGCAGCTCCGGGACGGATAGCAATCAGCCCCAGCATTTT. It codes for CASSSGTDSNQPQHF.